This T cell receptor beta chain comes out of a study of radiotherapy plus CTLA-4 blockade in lung cancer. For the study at large: Disease control was achieved by less than 40% of patients, and objective responses by about 19%.

Some clones are missing from TCRdb's copy, which holds only in-frame ones; the method was immunoSEQ multiplex PCR. The profile shows roughly 71,000 clones, around 73% of them singletons. This CDR3 region has 14 residues. V lost 3 bases, J lost 0 bases, and 9 bases lay in between. CDR1 MDHEN and CDR2 SYDVKM come from the germline V gene. Sequencing was performed on peripheral blood, taken from a patient treated with radiotherapy plus ipilimumab. V usage is TRBV28 and J usage is TRBJ2-7, with TRBD1 as a possible D gene (6 bases). The receptor was derived from a human donor with non-small cell lung cancer who had a complete response to radiotherapy plus ipilimumab. Written as DNA, the CDR3 is TGTGCCAGCAGTTTGCAGGGGTCCTCCTACGAGCAGTACTTC. It specifies CASSLQGSSYEQYF. Combining the CDR3 with reference TRBV28 and TRBJ2-7 gives the whole variable domain DVKVTQSSRYLVKRTGEKVFLECVQDMDHENMFWYRQDPGLGLRLIYFSYDVKMKEKGDIPEGYSVSREKKERFSLILESASTNQTSMYLCASSLQGSSYEQYFGPGTRLTVT.